A single T cell receptor beta chain is shown here with its context. Antigen: not known. This table comes from immunoSEQ multiplex PCR, and its TCRdb copy is limited to in-frame clones, with some not included. The sample lists 150,000 to 180,000 clones; 88% were seen once. This entry comes from a study of T cell responses to AZD1222 COVID-19 vaccine. Study-level findings and limits: Nearly half of spike-specific TCRs reportedly go after variant regions that carry no mutations. Samples come after the peak T cell response, not at day 14.

Looked up from germline, CDR1 is LNHDA and CDR2 is SQIVND (reference sequence). J lost 1 base, V lost 4 bases, and 3 bases had no gene match. The CDR3 has 15 amino acids. The chain has TRBV19 and TRBJ2-3; 9 bases are a match to TRBD2. This TCR was sampled from an adult in good health. The sample in question was peripheral blood, obtained on day 0 of AZD1222 vaccination. CDR3 in amino acids: CASSKRLAGTDTQYF. The CDR3 DNA reads TGTGCCAGTAGTAAACGACTAGCGGGCACAGATACGCAGTATTTT.